This T cell receptor (beta chain) came from a study of glioma-infiltrating T cells. Turning to the study itself: Glioblastomas were WHO grade IV, sampled at first diagnosis; low-grade were grade II. Before surgery, glioma patients received dexamethasone for at most six days. General observations from the study: Above-expected tissue-blood divergence occurred in all gliomas, most in low-grade ones.

Amplification of TCR alpha and beta CDR3 regions from RNA used iRepertoire nested multiplex PCR. Tissue mRNA or PBMC total RNA, about 85-400 ng, went into one-step reverse transcription and amplification. TCRdb redid the calling of the multiplex PCR reads with MiXCR, one entry per CDR3 protein. In the table there are about 400,000 distinct CDR3 sequences, roughly two fifths of which are singletons. Per germline, CDR1 DFQATT and CDR2 SNEGSKA (reference sequence). V lost 7 bases, J lost 4 bases, and 28 bases lay in between. The CDR3 has 17 amino acids. As to this clonotype: No antigen is known for it. A much larger clone differs by one base, so this may be a read error.

The receptor was isolated from a human donor with low-grade glioma or glioblastoma, undergoing nonglioma brain surgery, or in good health (not recorded which). This chain joins TRBV20-1 and TRBJ1-1; D is perhaps TRBD1 (5 bases). Sequencing input: glioma tissue, nonneoplastic brain tissue, or PBMCs (not recorded which). This CDR3 is CSDDGQSSGTPRTEAFF. CDR3 DNA sequence: TGCAGTGATGATGGCCAATCATCAGGGACCCCCCGCACTGAAGCTTTCTTT.